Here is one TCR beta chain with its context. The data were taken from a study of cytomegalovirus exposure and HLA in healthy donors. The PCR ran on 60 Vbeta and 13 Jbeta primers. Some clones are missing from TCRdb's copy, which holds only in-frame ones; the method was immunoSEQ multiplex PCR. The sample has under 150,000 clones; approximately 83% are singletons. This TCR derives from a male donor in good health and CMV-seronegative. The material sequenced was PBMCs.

The CDR3 DNA follows: TGTGCCAGCAGCTTAGCTCGGGGCAATGAGCAGTTCTTC. It yields the protein CASSLARGNEQFF. The V call is TRBV7-8, the J call TRBJ2-1; possibly TRBD2 for D (5 bases). CDR1 and CDR2 (germline): SGHVS, FQNEAQ. Trimming pared 0 bases from V and 6 bases from J, leaving 6 bases between. The CDR3 is made up of 13 amino acids. Looking up the rest from reference TRBV7-8 and TRBJ2-1 gives the full variable domain: GAGVSQSPRYKVAKRGQDVALRCDPISGHVSLFWYQQALGQGPEFLTYFQNEAQLDKSGLPSDRFFAERPEGSVSTLKIQRTQQEDSAVYLCASSLARGNEQFFGPGTRLTVL.